This TCR beta chain was recovered during a study of CD8 T cells in Susac syndrome. When the RNA was reverse transcribed, random hexamers were used with an input of roughly 0.45 to 1 ug. Amplification of TCR beta CDR3 across 54 Vbeta and 13 Jbeta was performed with immunoSEQ multiplex PCR. TCRdb processed the immunoSEQ multiplex PCR reads anew with MiXCR; each CDR3 protein has one entry. The sample contains around 300,000 distinct CDR3 sequences, approximately 85% of which appear only once. Trimming removed 2 bases from V and 7 bases from J; junction bases left unmatched: 12. Germline V lookup: CDR1 LGHDT, CDR2 YNNKEL (reference sequence). CDR3 length: 17 residues. TCR beta from blood CD8+ and CD4+ T cells was sequenced. The multiple sclerosis controls, all treatment-naive patients, had relapsing-remitting disease that was stable or active. FACS was used to enrich TEMRA cells, whereas the CD8+ and CD4+ T cells were obtained by negative isolation.

Material for sequencing was CD8+ T cells from PBMCs. This TCR was sampled from a human donor with multiple sclerosis. The genes are TRBV3-1 and TRBJ2-1, with TRBD2 matching 9 bases. CDR3 nucleotide sequence: TGTGCCAGCAGCCAAACCCTCGGGCGGGAGGGCCCGAATGAGCAGTTCTTC. This gives the protein CASSQTLGREGPNEQFF.